This passage covers 16 T cell receptor beta chains from one sample sequenced in a study of T cell responses to AZD1222 COVID-19 vaccine (dated by TCRdb to the early 2020s). This specimen's time point label, interpreted: baseline before first vaccination. The label giving this sample's treatment or condition can be read as: meningococcal conjugate vaccine given as trial control. Library preparation employed the immunoSEQ multiplex PCR assay. Here the immuneACCESS table is served through TCRdb, limited to in-frame sequences with V and J called. Missing clones are a known gap in these copies; in checked studies unresolved V genes cover under half, and the rest lacks a known reason. The sample records some 120,000 clones, approximately 83% of which are singletons. Together, the top ten hold around 3.9% of the sample. Sequenced material: peripheral blood, taken on day 0 of MenACWY control vaccination. The receptors stem from an adult in good health.

V and J are TRBV11-1 and TRBJ1-2, with D uncertain. With 4 bases removed from V and 2 bases from J, the gap between germline ends came to 8 bases. The CDR3 length is 13 residues. Germline V lookup: CDR1 SGHAT, CDR2 FQDESV (reference sequence). CDR3 nucleotides: TGTGCCAGCAGCTCGGGAATAAACTATGGCTACACCTTC. Translating it yields CASSSGINYGYTF.

The count of this clone is one. The chain links TRBV3-1 (or the pseudogene TRBV3-2) to TRBJ2-5; 8 nucleotides match TRBD1. V was pared by 6 bases and J by 3 bases, with 9 bases of the junction left unmatched. The CDR3 spans 15 residues. Germline V gene lookup returns CDR1 LGHDT and CDR2 YNNKEL (reference sequence). In nucleotides, the CDR3 is TGTGCCAGCAGTCCCAGACAGGGGCCAAAAGAGACCCAGTACTTC. Translating gives CASSPRQGPKETQYF.

CDR3 sequence reads: CASSMWGQGIYEQYF. The CDR3 DNA reads TGTGCCAGTAGTATGTGGGGACAGGGGATCTACGAGCAGTACTTC. V usage is TRBV19 and J usage is TRBJ2-7, with 10 bases matching TRBD1. V lost 3 bases and J lost 3; bases outside the gene matches: 5. The germline V gene encodes CDR1 LNHDA and CDR2 SQIVND (reference sequence). The CDR3 covers 15 residues.

V usage is TRBV5-1 and J usage is TRBJ1-4, with D unclear. Trimming removed 4 bases from V and 2 bases from J, with 9 bases in between. Germline CDR1 reads SGHRS; CDR2 reads YFSETQ. This CDR3 has 14 residues. In nucleotides, the CDR3 is TGCGCCAGCAGCCCCCGAGCCACTAATGAAAAACTGTTTTTT. Translation: CASSPRATNEKLFF.

This clone was seen a handful of times. The chain has TRBV19 and TRBJ2-2; no clear D gene. The ends were cut back, 3 bases at V and 0 bases at J, with 11 bases in the middle. This CDR3 has 16 amino acids. The V gene's germline CDR1 is LNHDA and CDR2 SQIVND (reference sequence). The CDR3 DNA follows: TGTGCCAGTAGTATCTCAATAGGTCCGAACACCGGGGAGCTGTTTTTT. It codes for CASSISIGPNTGELFF. Full variable domain (missing parts from reference TRBV19 and TRBJ2-2): DGGITQSPKYLFRKEGQNVTLSCEQNLNHDAMYWYRQDPGQGLRLIYYSQIVNDFQKGDIAEGYSVSREKKESFPLTVTSAQKNPTAFYLCASSISIGPNTGELFFGEGSRLTVL.

This rearrangement joins TRBV28 to TRBJ1-3; 8 bases map to TRBD1. Germline V gene lookup returns CDR1 MDHEN and CDR2 SYDVKM. Losses at the gene ends were 5 bases for V and 4 bases for J; bases not matched to a gene: 10. The CDR3 has 16 residues. The CDR3 DNA follows: TGTGCCAGCAGTCCGCCGACAGGGGCACCGGGAAACACCATATATTTT. Protein product: CASSPPTGAPGNTIYF.

V is TRBV7-2 and J is TRBJ1-4; D remains ambiguous. The CDR3 spans 13 residues. Trimming removed 8 bases from V and 7 bases from J, with 14 bases in between. The germline V gene encodes CDR1 SGHTA and CDR2 FQGNSA. The CDR3 DNA is TGTGCCAGCGGTTTACTTAACGGTGAAAAACTGTTTTTT. Translating gives CASGLLNGEKLFF. Supplemented by reference TRBV7-2 and TRBJ1-4, the full variable domain reads GAGVSQSPSNKVTEKGKDVELRCDPISGHTALYWYRQSLGQGLEFLIYFQGNSAPDKSGLPSDRFSAERTGGSVSTLTIQRTQQEDSAVYLCASGLLNGEKLFFGSGTQLSVL.

The J gene is TRBJ2-1, the V gene TRBV27, with unresolved D. V shed 2 bases and J shed 0 bases, with 8 bases lying between them. CDR3 length: 15 residues. Germline lookup yields CDR1 MNHEY and CDR2 SMNVEV (reference sequence). CDR3 DNA: TGTGCCAGCAGTTTAAGCCCCTCCTCCTACAATGAGCAGTTCTTC. Translated, it gives CASSLSPSSYNEQFF.

The J gene is TRBJ2-1, the V gene TRBV24-1; possible D gene TRBD1, 6 bases. V dropped 3 bases and J dropped 5 bases, with 10 bases sitting between them. This CDR3 region has 14 residues. Germline CDR1 KGHDR, CDR2 SFDVKD. The CDR3 coding sequence is TGTGCCACCAGTGATCCGGGACAAAACAATGAGCAGTTCTTC. This translates into CATSDPGQNNEQFF.

This rearrangement joins TRBV7-9 to TRBJ2-1; 11 bases match TRBD2. The V gene's germline CDR1 is SEHNR and CDR2 FQNEAQ (reference sequence). The CDR3 consists of 19 residues. The ends lost 5 bases at V and 6 bases at J; junction bases unmatched: 18. DNA of the CDR3: TGTGCCAGCAGCACCTGGGGACTAGCGGACGCCACTATGCTCAATGAGCAGTTCTTC. It encodes CASSTWGLADATMLNEQFF. Looking up the rest from reference TRBV7-9 and TRBJ2-1 gives the full variable domain: DTGVSQNPRHKITKRGQNVTFRCDPISEHNRLYWYRQTLGQGPEFLTYFQNEAQLEKSRLLSDRFSAERPKGSFSTLEIQRTEQGDSAMYLCASSTWGLADATMLNEQFFGPGTRLTVL.

This clone came up a few times. The chain links TRBV6-5 to TRBJ1-2; D might be TRBD1 (5 bases). The germline V gene encodes CDR1 MNHEY and CDR2 SVGAGI. The CDR3 contains 13 residues. Deletions cut 7 bases from V and 2 bases from J, with 11 bases between. This chain's CDR3 is CASIKQGNYGYTF. CDR3 DNA: TGTGCCAGCATCAAGCAGGGAAACTATGGCTACACCTTC.

This clone was observed a single time. V usage is TRBV6-5 and J usage is TRBJ1-5; maybe TRBD1 (6 bases). The CDR3 covers 13 residues. V was shortened by 5 bases and J by 6 bases, with 11 bases between the two germline ends. The germline V gene encodes CDR1 MNHEY and CDR2 SVGAGI. The CDR3 sequence is CASSLQGIQPQHF. In nucleotides, the CDR3 is TGTGCCAGCAGTCTACAGGGAATTCAGCCCCAGCATTTT.

In DNA, the CDR3 is TGTGCCAGTAGTATAACTCCAGCGGGCAATCAGCCCCAGCATTTT. Amino acid sequence: CASSITPAGNQPQHF. The J gene is TRBJ1-5, the V gene TRBV19, with no clear D. V lost 2 bases and J 2 bases, leaving 10 bases between the germline ends. The CDR3 is 15 amino acids. Germline V gene sequence: CDR1 LNHDA, CDR2 SQIVND (reference sequence).

The rearrangement joins TRBV3-1 (or the pseudogene TRBV3-2) to TRBJ2-7; 7 bases align to TRBD1. V dropped 4 bases and J dropped 9; count of bases not matched to a gene: 21. The CDR3 is 17 amino acids. Germline CDR1 and CDR2: LGHDT and YNNKEL (reference sequence). CDR3 in amino acids: CASSRGGPDRVVLRQYF. Written as DNA, the CDR3 is TGTGCCAGCAGCCGAGGGGGCCCCGACAGGGTTGTGCTACGGCAGTACTTC.

This chain joins TRBV12-3 or TRBV12-4 and TRBJ2-1; no clear D gene. The CDR3 runs 11 residues. With 4 bases removed from V and 9 bases from J, the gap between germline ends came to 7 bases. The CDR3 protein is CASSWVGEQFF. In nucleotides, the CDR3 is TGTGCCAGCAGTTGGGTTGGTGAGCAGTTCTTC.

The chain joins TRBV28 to TRBJ2-3; the D is unclear. V gave up 4 bases and J gave up 2 bases, with 13 bases separating them. This CDR3 comprises 15 residues. Per germline, CDR1 MDHEN and CDR2 SYDVKM. CDR3 protein: CASSYSLRITDTQYF. The CDR3 DNA follows: TGTGCCAGCAGTTACAGTCTTAGGATCACAGATACGCAGTATTTT.